Presented here are 32 T cell receptor beta chains from one specimen sequenced in a study of regulatory T cells in long-lasting Graves disease. Arm-PCR with iRepertoire HTBI primers amplified the CDR3 regions for these TCR beta libraries. A single record per CDR3 protein comes from TCRdb applying MiXCR to the multiplex PCR reads. The sample lists a few hundred thousand distinct CDR3 sequences; around a quarter were seen once. The time point is: persistent/refractory GD, antithyroid drugs over 5 years with positive TRAb. From RNA extracted from PBMCs, the TCR library was made. The source was peripheral blood mononuclear cells (PBMCs), collected when the disease was refractory, from a patient treated with antithyroid drugs. The receptors here all came from a female donor with Graves disease.

This clonotype came up many times. This chain links TRBV2 with TRBJ2-5; D is ambiguous. Germline V gene sequence: CDR1 SNHLY, CDR2 FYNNEI. Between the trimmed V and J ends, which lost 0 bases and 3 bases, there was a span of 5 bases. This CDR3 is built from 13 residues. The CDR3 is CASSEAPKETQYF. DNA for the CDR3: TGTGCCAGCAGTGAAGCCCCGAAAGAGACCCAGTACTTC.

This clonotype was seen a few times. The chain recombines TRBV20-1 with TRBJ1-1; no reliable D call. V was clipped by 0 bases and J by 3 bases, with 8 bases between them. Germline V gene data show CDR1 as DFQATT and CDR2 as SNEGSKA (reference sequence). The CDR3 has 13 amino acids. CDR3: CSARDPPDTEAFF. In DNA form, the CDR3 reads TGCAGTGCTAGAGACCCCCCGGACACTGAAGCTTTCTTT.

In its sample, this clonotype was seen many times. This rearrangement joins TRBV3-1 to TRBJ2-5; 11 bases align to TRBD2. There are 17 residues in the CDR3. Germline CDR1 and CDR2: LGHDT and YNNKEL (reference sequence). V was pared by 4 bases and J by 5 bases, with 12 bases of the junction left unmatched. The CDR3 DNA is TGTGCCAGCAGCCCCGGTGGTAGCGGGAGGGCCGATGAGACCCAGTACTTC. Protein product: CASSPGGSGRADETQYF.

This clonotype has more than one count but fewer than ten. CDR3 DNA sequence: TGCGCCAGCAGCGAAACAGGGGGCGGATGGGGCACTGAAGCTTTCTTT. Its translation is CASSETGGGWGTEAFF. V and J are TRBV5-1 and TRBJ1-1; 9 bases line up with TRBD1. The V gene end was trimmed by 4 bases and the J gene end by 4 bases; junction bases not matched to a gene: 11. From germline, CDR1 is SGHRS and CDR2 YFSETQ. This CDR3 is built from 16 residues.

This clonotype was seen a few times. J is TRBJ2-7 and V is TRBV30, with 7 bases matching TRBD1. Germline V gene sequence: CDR1 GTSNPN, CDR2 SVGIG (reference sequence). This CDR3 region has 14 residues. Trimming took 3 bases from V and 3 from J; bases not matched to a gene: 8. In nucleotides, the CDR3 is TGTGCCTGGAGGGGTGAGACAGGGCTCTACGAGCAGTACTTC. Its protein is CAWRGETGLYEQYF.

This clonotype has ten or more counts. This rearrangement joins TRBV6-1 to TRBJ1-4; 9 bases are a match to TRBD1. V trimming: 4 bases; J trimming: 4 bases; junction bases outside the gene matches: 4. Germline CDR1 and CDR2: MNHNS and SASEGT. This CDR3 spans 15 amino acids. CDR3 amino acids: CASSAGQGNNEKLFF. Here the CDR3 DNA reads TGTGCCAGCAGTGCGGGACAGGGAAATAATGAAAAACTGTTTTTT.

This clonotype has at least ten counts. The chain couples TRBV28 to TRBJ1-4; D may be TRBD1 (5 bases). The CDR3 has 14 amino acids. Trimming shortened V by 3 bases and J by 7 bases, and 12 bases separated the two germline ends. Germline CDR1 reads MDHEN; CDR2 reads SYDVKM. The CDR3 spells CASSLGLRGEKLFF. The CDR3 region has the DNA TGTGCCAGCAGTTTGGGACTTAGGGGTGAAAAACTGTTTTTT.

J is TRBJ1-1 and V is TRBV10-3; no firm D call. Germline V gives CDR1 ENHRY, CDR2 SYGVKD. The CDR3 runs to 14 residues. Trimming stripped 6 bases from V and 2 bases from J, with 13 bases between. In DNA form, the CDR3 reads TGTGCCATCAGGGATCCGGGAGGCAACACTGAAGCTTTCTTT. This sequence encodes CAIRDPGGNTEAFF.

This clonotype turned up a few times. This rearrangement joins TRBV18 to TRBJ2-4; D may be TRBD2 (6 bases). The CDR3 has 16 amino acids. Trimming stripped 3 bases from V and 0 bases from J, with 12 bases between. Germline V lookup: CDR1 KGHSH, CDR2 LQKENI. The CDR3 coding sequence is TGTGCCAGCTCACCTTTAGCGGTTCTAGCCAAAAACATTCAGTACTTC. Its protein is CASSPLAVLAKNIQYF.

This clonotype appeared many times. This chain links TRBV28 with TRBJ1-2; 8 positions agree with TRBD1. This CDR3 has 13 residues. Germline V lookup: CDR1 MDHEN, CDR2 SYDVKM. The junction had 5 bases not matched to a gene; V was cut back by 7 bases and J by 4 bases. CDR3 nucleotides: TGTGCCAGCAATCAGGGGGCTGTCTATGGCTACACCTTC. Translation: CASNQGAVYGYTF.

This clonotype showed up many times. The J gene is TRBJ2-7, the V gene TRBV2; 12 nucleotides agree with TRBD2. V was pared by 6 bases and J by 1 base, with 7 bases of the junction left unmatched. CDR3 length: 16 amino acids. From germline, CDR1 is SNHLY and CDR2 FYNNEI. CDR3 nucleotides: TGTGCCAGCAGCTCTAGACTAGCGGGGGCATCCTACGAGCAGTACTTC. Translation gives CASSSRLAGASYEQYF.

This sequence joins TRBV5-1 and TRBJ1-5, with D perhaps TRBD1 (5 bases). This CDR3 is 15 amino acids long. Trimming removed 3 bases from V and 5 bases from J, with 15 bases in between. Germline V CDR1 and CDR2: SGHRS, YFSETQ. In nucleotides, the CDR3 is TGCGCCAGCAGCTGGAGGGCAGGGCCCGATCAGCCCCAGCATTTT. Amino acid sequence: CASSWRAGPDQPQHF.

There are many counts of this clonotype. The V gene is TRBV2, the J gene TRBJ2-7; the D is unclear. This CDR3 is 11 amino acids long. V gave up 7 bases and J gave up 3 bases, with 7 bases separating them. The germline V gene has CDR1 SNHLY and CDR2 FYNNEI. Written as DNA, the CDR3 is TGTGCCAGCACGGAATACTACGAGCAGTACTTC. Its translation is CASTEYYEQYF.

Many counts were recorded for this clonotype. This CDR3 is CASSFGWGHTEAFF. CDR3 nucleotides: TGTGCCAGCAGTTTTGGTTGGGGTCACACTGAAGCTTTCTTT. The chain joins TRBV27 to TRBJ1-1; D gene unclear. V was pared by 3 bases and J by 3 bases, with 11 bases between. The CDR3 has 14 residues. Germline values: CDR1 MNHEY, CDR2 SMNVEV (reference sequence).

This chain uses TRBV6-6 with TRBJ2-3, with 9 positions matching TRBD1. Trimming at V came to 2 bases and at J to 0 bases, leaving 12 bases not matched to a gene. The CDR3 consists of 19 residues. Germline V lookup: CDR1 MNHNY, CDR2 SVGAGI (reference sequence). The CDR3 DNA reads TGTGCCAGCAGTTACGCCACATCCAGGGACAGGGAGAGCACAGATACGCAGTATTTT. It specifies CASSYATSRDRESTDTQYF.

The table lists this clonotype with a few counts. The chain carries TRBV20-1 and TRBJ2-2; D might be TRBD1 or TRBD2, each matching 5 bases. Trimming removed 1 base from V and 8 bases from J, with 8 bases in between. The CDR3 length is 12 residues. Germline V gene sequence: CDR1 DFQATT, CDR2 SNEGSKA (reference sequence). CDR3 in amino acids: CSARGGRGELFF. The CDR3 DNA reads as TGCAGTGCTAGAGGGGGACGTGGGGAGCTGTTTTTT.

The rearrangement joins TRBV10-3 to TRBJ2-2; 9 nucleotides agree with TRBD1. Trimming removed 5 bases from V and 5 bases from J; junction bases left unmatched: 9. Germline V gives CDR1 ENHRY, CDR2 SYGVKD. This CDR3 spans 16 amino acids. In DNA form, the CDR3 reads TGTGCCATCAGTTCTCCTGACAGGGGGGAAACCGGGGAGCTGTTTTTT. This translates into CAISSPDRGETGELFF.

The chain links TRBV2 to TRBJ2-3, with D unresolved. The CDR3 is made up of 12 amino acids. CDR1 SNHLY and CDR2 FYNNEI come from the germline V gene. V lost 6 bases to trimming and J lost 7 bases, with 11 bases between them. Here the CDR3 reads CASRPYGYTQYF. CDR3 nucleotides: TGTGCCAGCAGACCATACGGGTATACGCAGTATTTT.

V and J are TRBV30 and TRBJ2-2; D uncertain. The germline gives CDR1 GTSNPN, CDR2 SVGIG (reference sequence). The CDR3 sequence is 13 residues long. The V and J ends lost 0 bases and 6 bases respectively, with 8 bases between them. CDR3 region: CAWSVGLSGELFF. The CDR3 region has the DNA TGTGCCTGGAGTGTCGGCCTTTCCGGGGAGCTGTTTTTT.

This clonotype was counted only a few times. This chain connects TRBV6-1 to TRBJ2-6, with D maybe TRBD1 (6 bases). This CDR3 has 19 amino acids. Trimming took 5 bases from V and 0 from J, leaving 20 bases between them. Germline lookup yields CDR1 MNHNS and CDR2 SASEGT. This CDR3 is CASSRIQGMRLSGANVLTF. The CDR3 DNA reads as TGTGCCAGCAGTAGAATACAGGGTATGCGACTCTCTGGGGCCAACGTCCTGACTTTC.

This clonotype has a count of ten or more. The chain employs TRBV29-1 and TRBJ1-3; no firm D call. The germline gives CDR1 SQVTM, CDR2 ANQGSEA. The CDR3 has 15 amino acids. Trimming took 0 bases from V and 3 from J, leaving 12 bases between them. The CDR3 region is CSVEDRLEGGNTIYF. CDR3 DNA sequence: TGCAGCGTTGAAGATCGGTTGGAGGGTGGAAACACCATATATTTT. Full variable domain (missing parts from reference TRBV29-1 and TRBJ1-3): SAVISQKPSRDICQRGTSLTIQCQVDSQVTMMFWYRQQPGQSLTLIATANQGSEATYESGFVIDKFPISRPNLTFSTLTVSNMSPEDSSIYLCSVEDRLEGGNTIYFGEGSWLTVV.

This clonotype has ten or more counts. The chain joins TRBV12-3 or TRBV12-4 to TRBJ1-2; the D is unclear. This CDR3 has 15 amino acids. Trimming cost V 2 bases and J 0 bases, with 10 bases left between them. CDR3 DNA sequence: TGTGCCAGCAGTTTACGGCGGATAACTAACTATGGCTACACCTTC. Amino acids: CASSLRRITNYGYTF.

The CDR3 spells CASSLGTNNYGYTF. CDR3 bases: TGCGCCAGCAGCCTCGGGACAAATAACTATGGCTACACCTTC. The V gene is TRBV4-1, the J gene TRBJ1-2, with a weak D call TRBD1 (6 bases). Germline CDR1 MGHRA, CDR2 YSYEKL. Deletions cut 4 bases from V and 1 base from J, with 10 bases between. The CDR3 loop spans 14 amino acids.

This clonotype was detected many times. An end of the junction differs from the germline gene, which may be a read error. The chain has TRBV24-1 and TRBJ2-7, with 13 bases matching TRBD2. Germline CDR1 and CDR2: KGHDR and SFDVKD. This CDR3 is 15 amino acids long. CDR3 loop: CATSGGLAGVGEQYF. CDR3 DNA: TGTGCTACCAGTGGAGGACTAGCGGGAGTAGGCGAGCAGTACTTC.

This clonotype was found once. The rearrangement links TRBV7-2 to TRBJ2-1; TRBD2 agrees at 12 bases. CDR1 is SGHTA and CDR2 is FQGNSA in the germline V gene. Trimming cost V 3 bases and J 8 bases; bases outside gene matches: 5. CDR3 size: 15 residues. CDR3 protein: CASSFGTSGSYEQFF. The CDR3 DNA is TGTGCCAGCAGCTTCGGGACTAGCGGGTCTTATGAGCAGTTCTTC.

Regarding this clonotype: A read error may explain this, as a much larger clone is one base away. The chain links TRBV3-1 to TRBJ1-2; D may be TRBD1 (6 bases). The CDR3 sequence is 15 residues long. The V gene's germline CDR1 is LGHDT and CDR2 YNNKEL (reference sequence). Trimming stripped 8 bases from V and 4 bases from J, with 20 bases between. The CDR3: CASGPSTGGGYGYTF. The CDR3 DNA reads as TGTGCCAGCGGCCCATCGACAGGCGGAGGCTATGGCTACACCTTC.

This clonotype was found many times. This sequence joins TRBV20-1 and TRBJ1-2, with a weak D call TRBD1 (5 bases). Germline V lookup: CDR1 DFQATT, CDR2 SNEGSKA (reference sequence). V lost 6 bases and J lost 4, with 15 bases in between. The CDR3 loop spans 13 amino acids. CDR3 sequence (DNA): TGCAGTGCCCACGAAGGAGGGGCCTATGGCTACACCTTC. It codes for CSAHEGGAYGYTF.

This clonotype turned up a few times. This chain joins TRBV20-1 and TRBJ2-7, with 8 bases aligning to TRBD2. The CDR3 spans 14 residues. J gave up 4 bases and V 0 bases, and 5 bases lay outside the gene matches. Germline lookup yields CDR1 DFQATT and CDR2 SNEGSKA (reference sequence). The CDR3 coding sequence is TGCAGTGCTAGAGAGGCTAGCGGGCGATACGAGCAGTACTTC. This translates into CSAREASGRYEQYF.

In this sample, this clonotype turned up a few times. Written as DNA, the CDR3 is TGCAGTGCTATGGTCACAGGGGTGAATCAGCCCCAGCATTTT. It codes for CSAMVTGVNQPQHF. This sequence joins TRBV20-1 and TRBJ1-5; 7 bases are a match to TRBD1. V lost 4 bases to trimming and J lost 4 bases; unmatched junction nucleotides: 7. The CDR3 runs 14 residues. Germline lookup yields CDR1 DFQATT and CDR2 SNEGSKA (reference sequence).

This clonotype came up many times. J is TRBJ2-7 and V is TRBV11-2; 9 bases map to TRBD1. Germline lookup yields CDR1 SGHAT and CDR2 FQNNGV. The CDR3 sequence is 15 residues long. V was pared by 5 bases and J by 0 bases, with 5 bases of the junction left unmatched. The CDR3 DNA reads as TGTGCCAGCAGCCCCGGGGACAGGGACTCCTACGAGCAGTACTTC. Its protein product is CASSPGDRDSYEQYF.

V usage is TRBV30 and J usage is TRBJ2-7; D gene ambiguous. V lost 2 bases to trimming and J lost 9 bases, with 14 bases between them. The CDR3 is 12 residues long. Germline CDR1 and CDR2: GTSNPN and SVGIG (reference sequence). CDR3 DNA sequence: TGTGCCTGGAGTAAGGGCACCACTGGGCAGTACTTC. Amino acid sequence: CAWSKGTTGQYF.

J is TRBJ1-2 and V is TRBV3-1, with D possibly being TRBD1 (5 bases). Germline CDR1 reads LGHDT; CDR2 reads YNNKEL (reference sequence). V lost 3 bases and J lost 3, with 11 bases in between. The CDR3 spans 14 residues. This chain's CDR3 is CASSQVLGDYGYTF. CDR3 bases: TGTGCCAGCAGCCAGGTATTGGGGGACTATGGCTACACCTTC.